Below are 29 T cell receptor beta chains sequenced from a single sample in a study of cytotoxic CD8 clonotypes in ibrutinib-treated CLL. Produced via immunoSEQ multiplex PCR; TCRdb's table is partial and in-frame only. The table records under 150,000 clones, 80% to 95% of them present only once. The sample consisted of PBMCs, taken after 12 months of ibrutinib treatment. These receptors were collected from a human donor with chronic lymphocytic leukemia.

This clone was recorded once. The V and J genes are TRBV11-2 and TRBJ1-5; D is possibly TRBD1 (6 bases). CDR1 and CDR2 (germline): SGHAT, FQNNGV. Trimming removed 5 bases from V and 4 bases from J, with 9 bases in between. The CDR3 length is 13 residues. The CDR3 nucleotides are TGTGCCAGCAGCCAAGACAGGAATCAGCCCCAGCATTTT. It yields the protein CASSQDRNQPQHF.

The V gene is TRBV6-5, the J gene TRBJ1-3, with D maybe TRBD1 (5 bases). This CDR3 comprises 15 residues. Trimming left V 6 bases short and J 3 bases short, with 15 bases between. The V gene's germline CDR1 is MNHEY and CDR2 SVGAGI. CDR3 loop: CASRGDSDNGNTIYF. The CDR3 DNA reads TGTGCCAGCAGGGGAGACAGTGACAATGGAAACACCATATATTTT.

The chain has TRBV7-3 and TRBJ2-5, with TRBD2 matching over 7 bases. V was pared by 3 bases and J by 2 bases, with 6 bases of the junction left unmatched. Germline V CDR1 and CDR2: SGHTA, FQGTGA. The CDR3 extends over 15 amino acids. CDR3 region: CASSLIGGRQETQYF. CDR3 nucleotide sequence: TGTGCCAGCAGCTTGATCGGCGGGAGACAAGAGACCCAGTACTTC.

The rearrangement links TRBV6-6 to TRBJ1-4, with D tentatively TRBD1 (5 bases). Germline V gives CDR1 MNHNY, CDR2 SVGAGI (reference sequence). V was cut by 0 bases and J by 5 bases, with 10 bases left in between. This CDR3 comprises 15 residues. CDR3 amino acids: CASSYSLDRNEKLFF. The CDR3 coding sequence is TGTGCCAGCAGTTACTCCCTTGACAGAAATGAAAAACTGTTTTTT.

The chain uses TRBV4-2 and TRBJ2-7, with TRBD2 matching over 11 bases. Germline CDR1 reads LGHNA; CDR2 reads YNFKEQ. CDR3 length: 16 amino acids. V gave up 4 bases and J gave up 2 bases; unmatched junction bases: 7. The CDR3 region has the DNA TGTGCCAGCAGCCGGGTGGGACTAGCGGAGGCCTACGAGCAGTACTTC. Translating gives CASSRVGLAEAYEQYF.

The chain is built from TRBV28 and TRBJ2-1; D may be TRBD2 (7 bases). CDR1 and CDR2 from the germline V gene are MDHEN and SYDVKM. The CDR3 loop spans 16 amino acids. Trimming left V 4 bases short and J 2 bases short, with 15 bases between. The CDR3, as DNA: TGTGCCAGCAGTTCAGGGGCCGGGAGGCCCTACAATGAGCAGTTCTTC. It specifies CASSSGAGRPYNEQFF.

The chain combines TRBV19 with TRBJ2-1, with 7 positions matching TRBD2. The germline CDR1 and CDR2 sequences are LNHDA and SQIVND (reference sequence). V was clipped by 3 bases and J by 0 bases; unmatched bases: 5. The CDR3 has 16 residues. The CDR3 DNA follows: TGTGCCAGTAGTATCCCTAGCGGAAGCTCCTACAATGAGCAGTTCTTC. Its translation: CASSIPSGSSYNEQFF.

The chain couples TRBV19 to TRBJ2-3; TRBD1 might be the D (6 bases). Germline assignment: CDR1 LNHDA and CDR2 SQIVND (reference sequence). The germline V and J ends were trimmed by 5 bases and 8 bases, with 11 bases remaining between them. The CDR3 contains 12 residues. The DNA of the CDR3 is TGTGCCAGTAGTCCAGGGGTTGGTACGCAGTATTTT. Its translation is CASSPGVGTQYF.

V usage is TRBV30 and J usage is TRBJ2-7, with D possibly TRBD2 on 7 matching bases. Germline CDR1 GTSNPN, CDR2 SVGIG (reference sequence). V lost 3 bases and J lost 2, with 11 bases in between. The CDR3 has 13 residues. CDR3 region: CAWRGGAAYEQYF. DNA of the CDR3: TGTGCCTGGAGAGGGGGGGCAGCCTACGAGCAGTACTTC.

V usage is TRBV15 and J usage is TRBJ2-6; D remains unclear. This CDR3 contains 12 residues. Trimming left V 5 bases short and J 1 base short, with 0 bases between. Germline V CDR1 and CDR2: LNHNV, YYDKDF (reference sequence). The CDR3 is CATSSGANVLTF. Here the CDR3 DNA reads TGTGCCACCAGCTCTGGGGCCAACGTCCTGACTTTC.

This clone came up a few times. The genes are TRBV5-8 and TRBJ2-6, with D unresolved. Germline V gene lookup returns CDR1 SGHTS and CDR2 YDEGEE. V lost 0 bases and J lost 2, with 3 bases in between. The CDR3 spans 14 residues. The CDR3 DNA is TGTGCCAGCAGCTTGGCTGCTGGGGCCAACGTCCTGACTTTC. Amino acids: CASSLAAGANVLTF.

The V call is TRBV7-3, the J call TRBJ2-3; D unclear. V lost 3 bases and J 1 base, leaving 11 bases between the germline ends. The V gene's germline CDR1 is SGHTA and CDR2 FQGTGA. The CDR3 runs to 15 residues. The CDR3 spells CASSFLGRGTDTQYF. CDR3 nucleotides: TGTGCCAGCAGCTTCCTTGGTCGGGGCACAGATACGCAGTATTTT.

Concerning this clone itself: Within the sample, other DNA sequences also encode this same CDR3. J is TRBJ2-3 and V is TRBV10-3; D ambiguous. Germline-derived CDR1 and CDR2 are ENHRY and SYGVKD. The CDR3 covers 12 residues. Trimming pared 0 bases from V and 3 bases from J, leaving 1 base between. The CDR3 protein is CAISESTDTQYF. The CDR3 nucleotides read TGTGCCATCAGTGAGTCGACAGATACGCAGTATTTT.

The V and J genes are TRBV18 and TRBJ1-5, with a possible D match to TRBD1 (5 bases). Germline V gene data show CDR1 as KGHSH and CDR2 as LQKENI. CDR3 length equals 13 residues. V shed 6 bases and J shed 7 bases, with 13 bases lying between them. CDR3 bases: TGTGCCAGCTCGATCGGGGCTGCGCAGCCCCAGCATTTT. It specifies CASSIGAAQPQHF. The whole variable domain, remainder taken from reference TRBV18 and TRBJ1-5, is NAGVMQNPRHLVRRRGQEARLRCSPMKGHSHVYWYRQLPEEGLKFMVYLQKENIIDESGMPKERFSAEFPKEGPSILRIQQVVRGDSAAYFCASSIGAAQPQHFGDGTRLSIL.

The genes are TRBV7-9 and TRBJ2-7; 13 positions match TRBD2. Germline V gene data show CDR1 as SEHNR and CDR2 as FQNEAQ (reference sequence). The CDR3 totals 17 residues. J lost 5 bases, V lost 5 bases, and 12 bases had no gene match. The CDR3: CASSPTGTSGIIHEQYF. The CDR3 DNA is TGTGCCAGCAGCCCCACGGGGACTAGCGGGATTATACACGAGCAGTACTTC.

The chain couples TRBV7-8 to TRBJ2-6; D is unclear. The V end was cut by 4 bases, the J end by 5 bases, with 6 bases between. The CDR3 sequence is 13 residues long. The germline gives CDR1 SGHVS, CDR2 FQNEAQ. The DNA of the CDR3 is TGTGCCAGCAGCTCGGATTGGGCCAACGTCCTGACTTTC. As protein: CASSSDWANVLTF. Drawing the rest from reference TRBV7-8 and TRBJ2-6, the complete variable domain is GAGVSQSPRYKVAKRGQDVALRCDPISGHVSLFWYQQALGQGPEFLTYFQNEAQLDKSGLPSDRFFAERPEGSVSTLKIQRTQQEDSAVYLCASSSDWANVLTFGAGSRLTVL.

The chain combines TRBV28 with TRBJ2-7; TRBD1 might be the D (6 bases). From germline, CDR1 is MDHEN and CDR2 SYDVKM. Deletions cut 6 bases from V and 3 bases from J, with 9 bases between. The CDR3 is 12 residues long. CDR3 in DNA: TGTGCCAGCAGAAGGGGGAGCTACGAGCAGTACTTC. Translating it yields CASRRGSYEQYF.

The gene calls are TRBV7-3 and TRBJ2-1; maybe TRBD1 (7 bases). V was clipped by 5 bases and J by 4 bases, with 12 bases between them. This CDR3 comprises 14 residues. Germline values: CDR1 SGHTA, CDR2 FQGTGA. The CDR3 DNA follows: TGTGCCAGCAGCCCAGGGGGGCCTTACAATGAGCAGTTCTTC. This translates into CASSPGGPYNEQFF.

The chain joins TRBV4-1 to TRBJ1-5; D gene uncertain. This CDR3 is built from 15 residues. CDR1 and CDR2 (germline): MGHRA, YSYEKL. V lost 3 bases, J lost 6 bases, and 15 bases lay in between. The CDR3 nucleotides read TGCGCCAGCAGCCAGAAGGACGGAGGTACTCAGCCCCAGCATTTT. Residues: CASSQKDGGTQPQHF.

This rearrangement joins TRBV28 to TRBJ1-2; 7 bases fit TRBD1. V lost 4 bases and J lost 4; bases outside the gene matches: 6. The CDR3 length is 14 residues. Germline CDR1 MDHEN, CDR2 SYDVKM. The CDR3 reads CASSSPGQFYGYTF. The CDR3 region has the DNA TGTGCCAGCAGTTCACCGGGACAGTTCTATGGCTACACCTTC.

The J gene is TRBJ1-1, the V gene TRBV9; tentatively, D is TRBD1 (6 bases). The germline V gene has CDR1 SGDLS and CDR2 YYNGEE. V dropped 0 bases and J dropped 4 bases, with 13 bases sitting between them. This CDR3 has 15 residues. The CDR3 sequence: CASSVDPRGGTEAFF. CDR3 bases: TGTGCCAGCAGCGTAGACCCGAGGGGGGGCACTGAAGCTTTCTTT.

The chain joins TRBV30 to TRBJ1-5; tentative D call: TRBD1 (5 bases). This CDR3 is built from 15 residues. The V gene's germline CDR1 is GTSNPN and CDR2 SVGIG (reference sequence). Deletions cut 6 bases from V and 1 base from J, with 16 bases between. CDR3 sequence: CACQMGRISNQPQHF. CDR3 DNA: TGTGCCTGCCAAATGGGGCGGATCAGCAATCAGCCCCAGCATTTT.

As for this clone: The junction departs from the called germline gene at one end, perhaps through a read error. The chain recombines TRBV7-7 with TRBJ2-5; D unclear. The CDR3 length is 19 residues. Germline lookup yields CDR1 SSHAT and CDR2 FNYEAQ (reference sequence). This CDR3 reads CASSLEVVDPGRSQETQYF. CDR3 sequence (DNA): TGTGCTAGCAGCTTAGAGGTAGTAGACCCTGGGCGCTCCCAAGAGACCCAGTACTTC.

The count of this clone is one. V usage is TRBV9 and J usage is TRBJ2-7, with 11 bases aligning to TRBD2. V lost 5 bases and J lost 5; bases outside the gene matches: 6. Looked up from germline, CDR1 is SGDLS and CDR2 is YYNGEE. The CDR3 contains 14 residues. This CDR3 is CASSVLAGANEQYF. The CDR3 region has the DNA TGTGCCAGCAGTGTACTAGCGGGAGCGAACGAGCAGTACTTC. The variable domain in full, with the rest retrieved from reference TRBV9 and TRBJ2-7, is DSGVTQTPKHLITATGQRVTLRCSPRSGDLSVYWYQQSLDQGLQFLIQYYNGEERAKGNILERFSAQQFPDLHSELNLSSLELGDSALYFCASSVLAGANEQYFGPGTRLTVT.

The rearrangement uses TRBV7-9 and TRBJ2-3, with 7 bases identical to TRBD2. Germline assignment: CDR1 SEHNR and CDR2 FQNEAQ (reference sequence). The V segment lost 1 base and the J segment 0 bases; nucleotides outside the gene matches: 7. The CDR3 spans 17 residues. The CDR3 bases are TGTGCCAGCAGCTTAGAGGGCGGGAGAACTAGCACAGATACGCAGTATTTT. Encoded protein: CASSLEGGRTSTDTQYF.

V is TRBV7-6 and J is TRBJ2-7; D is uncertain. V lost 4 bases and J 6 bases, leaving 13 bases between the germline ends. The V gene's germline CDR1 is SGHVS and CDR2 FNYEAQ. The CDR3 loop spans 13 amino acids. The CDR3 sequence: CASSSSGKGEQYF. CDR3 nucleotide sequence: TGTGCCAGCAGCTCCTCTGGGAAGGGCGAGCAGTACTTC.

The rearrangement links TRBV5-4 to TRBJ1-2, with a possible D match to TRBD1 (5 bases). Trimming took off 6 bases at V and 6 bases at J, with 18 bases between the two ends. Germline values: CDR1 SGHNT, CDR2 YYREEE (reference sequence). The length of the CDR3 is 14 residues. The CDR3 DNA is TGTGCCAGCACTACCCGGTCGACAGCTGATGGCTACACCTTC. Its translation is CASTTRSTADGYTF.

The CDR3 loop is CASSIGVGLAGNEQYF. CDR3 sequence (DNA): TGTGCCAGTAGTATTGGAGTCGGTCTAGCGGGAAACGAGCAGTACTTC. The rearrangement uses TRBV19 and TRBJ2-7; TRBD2 agrees at 9 bases. The V segment lost 3 bases and the J segment 5 bases; nucleotides outside the gene matches: 11. From germline, CDR1 is LNHDA and CDR2 SQIVND (reference sequence). There are 16 residues in the CDR3.

The chain combines TRBV11-1 with TRBJ2-1, with TRBD2 matching over 7 bases. The ends lost 8 bases at V and 2 bases at J; junction bases unmatched: 6. Per the germline V gene, CDR1 is SGHAT and CDR2 is FQDESV (reference sequence). The CDR3 runs 14 residues. The CDR3 coding sequence is TGTGCCAGCGGGTCGGCGGGAGCCTACAATGAGCAGTTCTTC. Translated, it gives CASGSAGAYNEQFF.